This passage covers 25 T cell receptor beta chains from one sample sequenced in a study of identical twins. TCRdb re-derived calls from the 5' RACE reads in MiXCR, one entry per CDR3 protein. Of approximately 630,000 distinct CDR3 sequences listed, under 8.5% are singletons. This sample also appeared in a second study, on yellow fever vaccine responses in identical twins.

The sample comprised PBMCs. Receptors were obtained from a woman aged 18-30 years in good health.

V usage is TRBV9 and J usage is TRBJ2-5; D is ambiguous. There are 14 residues in the CDR3. The germline CDR1 and CDR2 sequences are SGDLS and YYNGEE. Trimming cost V 0 bases and J 0 bases, with 6 bases left between them. Here the CDR3 reads CASSVGGNQETQYF. The CDR3 DNA is TGTGCCAGCAGCGTAGGGGGTAACCAAGAGACCCAGTACTTC.

This rearrangement joins TRBV28 to TRBJ2-3; D unresolved. Trimming stripped 10 bases from V and 1 base from J, with 15 bases between. Looked up from germline, CDR1 is MDHEN and CDR2 is SYDVKM. The CDR3 has 14 amino acids. Here the CDR3 reads CAIGNRPGTDTQYF. The CDR3 DNA follows: TGTGCCATAGGGAATAGGCCTGGCACAGATACGCAGTATTTT.

The table lists this clonotype with many counts. The CDR3 DNA is TGTGCCAGCAGCTTTTGGCAGTTGACAGATACGCAGTATTTT. Its protein is CASSFWQLTDTQYF. The genes are TRBV7-9 and TRBJ2-3; no clear D. The germline CDR1 and CDR2 sequences are SEHNR and FQNEAQ (reference sequence). This CDR3 region has 14 residues. With 3 bases removed from V and 3 bases from J, the gap between germline ends came to 10 bases.

This clonotype was seen a few times. The chain is built from TRBV7-3 and TRBJ2-1, with a tentative D call TRBD2 (5 bases). The CDR3 consists of 15 residues. Germline V gene sequence: CDR1 SGHTA, CDR2 FQGTGA. V was shortened by 7 bases and J by 4 bases, with 17 bases between the two germline ends. The CDR3 bases are TGTGCCAGCACTGCTTTGGCGGGCGAGTACAATGAGCAGTTCTTC. It codes for CASTALAGEYNEQFF.

There are a few counts of this clonotype. The rearrangement joins TRBV5-1 to TRBJ2-5; no clear D. Germline assignment: CDR1 SGHRS and CDR2 YFSETQ. The germline V and J ends were trimmed by 0 bases and 3 bases, with 9 bases remaining between them. This CDR3 spans 14 amino acids. The CDR3 reads CASSLVRVEETQYF. The CDR3 coding sequence is TGCGCCAGCAGCTTGGTTCGGGTGGAAGAGACCCAGTACTTC.

The table lists this clonotype with a count of one. The gene calls are TRBV7-6 and TRBJ2-1; D is perhaps TRBD1 (6 bases). Looked up from germline, CDR1 is SGHVS and CDR2 is FNYEAQ. This CDR3 spans 14 amino acids. With 8 bases removed from V and 5 bases from J, the gap between germline ends came to 16 bases. The CDR3 sequence: CASGAGVGDNEQFF. The CDR3 coding sequence is TGTGCCAGCGGGGCAGGGGTGGGCGACAATGAGCAGTTCTTC.

This rearrangement joins TRBV6-5 to TRBJ2-3; D is uncertain. Germline CDR1 is MNHEY and CDR2 is SVGAGI. The CDR3 is 14 amino acids. The germline V and J ends were trimmed by 2 bases and 0 bases, with 6 bases remaining between them. CDR3 bases: TGTGCCAGCAGTTACGCTGCTAGCACAGATACGCAGTATTTT. Protein: CASSYAASTDTQYF.

This clonotype was observed a handful of times. This chain links TRBV7-9 with TRBJ2-7; no clear D. V was pared by 4 bases and J by 2 bases, with 12 bases between. This CDR3 comprises 14 residues. Germline V lookup: CDR1 SEHNR, CDR2 FQNEAQ (reference sequence). CDR3: CASSSPERAYEQYV. The CDR3 nucleotides read TGTGCCAGCAGCTCCCCTGAAAGGGCCTACGAGCAGTACGTC.

This chain links TRBV28 with TRBJ2-6, with unresolved D. Germline V gene sequence: CDR1 MDHEN, CDR2 SYDVKM. The CDR3 is 16 amino acids. V lost 5 bases and J lost 0, with 11 bases in between. The CDR3 sequence: CASSALLASGANVLTF. The CDR3 bases are TGTGCCAGCAGTGCCCTACTTGCCTCTGGGGCCAACGTCCTGACTTTC. Combining the CDR3 with reference TRBV28 and TRBJ2-6 gives the whole variable domain DVKVTQSSRYLVKRTGEKVFLECVQDMDHENMFWYRQDPGLGLRLIYFSYDVKMKEKGDIPEGYSVSREKKERFSLILESASTNQTSMYLCASSALLASGANVLTFGAGSRLTVL.

This clonotype was seen only a few times. V and J are TRBV10-3 and TRBJ2-1, with TRBD1 identical over 8 bases. V lost 0 bases to trimming and J lost 3 bases; unmatched junction nucleotides: 7. The length of the CDR3 is 17 residues. CDR1 ENHRY and CDR2 SYGVKD come from the germline V gene. The CDR3 coding sequence is TGTGCCATCAGTGAGTCGAGGCCAGGGGGCAACTACAATGAGCAGTTCTTC. This translates into CAISESRPGGNYNEQFF.

The chain joins TRBV7-9 to TRBJ1-1; unclear D gene. Germline lookup yields CDR1 SEHNR and CDR2 FQNEAQ (reference sequence). CDR3 length equals 14 residues. Trimming stripped 3 bases from V and 1 base from J, with 9 bases between. CDR3 residues: CASSLAFKNTEAFF. In DNA, the CDR3 is TGTGCCAGCAGCTTGGCCTTTAAGAACACTGAAGCTTTCTTT.

This clonotype occurred a few times. CDR3 nucleotide sequence: TGTGCCAGCAGTTCGGACTACTCCTTGGAGCAGTACGTC. This translates into CASSSDYSLEQYV. J is TRBJ2-7 and V is TRBV6-6; perhaps TRBD2 as D (6 bases). The CDR3 spans 13 residues. Deletions cut 4 bases from V and 7 bases from J, with 14 bases between. Germline V CDR1 and CDR2: MNHNY, SVGAGI (reference sequence).

The chain has TRBV29-1 and TRBJ2-1; TRBD2 aligns across 8 bases. The CDR3 consists of 15 residues. Trimming cost V 6 bases and J 1 base; bases outside gene matches: 8. CDR1 is SQVTM, CDR2 ANQGSEA, per germline. The CDR3 bases are TGCAGCGTCCGATTGAGCGGGAGTTCCTACAATGAGCAGTTCTTC. Residues: CSVRLSGSSYNEQFF.

The rearrangement uses TRBV20-1 and TRBJ2-1; maybe TRBD2 (5 bases). Germline CDR1 is DFQATT and CDR2 is SNEGSKA (reference sequence). The CDR3 runs to 17 residues. Trimming removed 6 bases at V and 0 bases at J, with 21 bases between. The CDR3 sequence: CSAPRERKLSSYNEQFF. CDR3 nucleotide sequence: TGCAGTGCCCCCCGAGAGCGGAAACTCAGCTCCTACAATGAGCAGTTCTTC.

The V call is TRBV19, the J call TRBJ2-7, with 9 bases aligning to TRBD2. This CDR3 contains 14 residues. Germline V lookup: CDR1 LNHDA, CDR2 SQIVND (reference sequence). Trimming removed 5 bases from V and 5 bases from J; junction bases left unmatched: 7. DNA for the CDR3: TGTGCCAGTAGTTTAGTAGCGGGAGTCCACGAGCAGTACTTC. Amino acid sequence: CASSLVAGVHEQYF. Supplemented by reference TRBV19 and TRBJ2-7, the full variable domain reads DGGITQSPKYLFRKEGQNVTLSCEQNLNHDAMYWYRQDPGQGLRLIYYSQIVNDFQKGDIAEGYSVSREKKESFPLTVTSAQKNPTAFYLCASSLVAGVHEQYFGPGTRLTVT.

The chain couples TRBV20-1 to TRBJ2-7; D could derive from TRBD1 or TRBD2 (5 bases each). Trimming took 6 bases from V and 2 from J, leaving 17 bases between them. The CDR3 contains 14 residues. In germline, CDR1 is DFQATT, CDR2 SNEGSKA (reference sequence). CDR3 in amino acids: CSATTGTLTYEQYF. CDR3 DNA: TGCAGTGCCACAACCGGGACCCTAACCTACGAGCAGTACTTC.

CDR3 in amino acids: CASSLKLGFSNEQFF. As DNA, the CDR3 is TGTGCCAGCAGCTTAAAACTAGGGTTCAGCAATGAGCAGTTCTTC. The chain is built from TRBV7-3 and TRBJ2-1; a weak D match, TRBD2 (5 bases). Trimming stripped 1 base from V and 6 bases from J, with 13 bases between. Per germline, CDR1 SGHTA and CDR2 FQGTGA. The CDR3 consists of 15 residues.

This clonotype was seen many times. The chain has TRBV5-1 and TRBJ1-2; no clear D. The CDR3 contains 13 residues. Germline V lookup: CDR1 SGHRS, CDR2 YFSETQ. The V end was cut by 4 bases, the J end by 2 bases, with 9 bases between. The DNA for the CDR3 is TGCGCCAGCAGCGAGAATCCAAACTATGGCTACACCTTC. Amino acids: CASSENPNYGYTF.

This clonotype was recorded at least ten times. The rearrangement joins TRBV14 to TRBJ2-4, with D hard to call. CDR3 length: 15 amino acids. V was trimmed by 1 base and J by 0 bases, leaving 7 bases between them. CDR1 and CDR2 (germline): SGHDN, FVKESK. The CDR3 is CASSQGALAKNIQYF. CDR3 DNA: TGTGCCAGCAGCCAAGGAGCCCTAGCCAAAAACATTCAGTACTTC.

This clonotype was observed a handful of times. Sequence at one end of the junction differs from germline and may be a read error. The J gene is TRBJ1-1, the V gene TRBV10-3; maybe TRBD1 (6 bases). The germline CDR1 and CDR2 sequences are ENHRY and SYGVKD. This CDR3 has 11 amino acids. CDR3 loop: CAVTGGIEAFF. For the CDR3, the DNA is TGCGCGGTGACCGGGGGCATTGAAGCTTTCTTT.

The chain joins TRBV12-3 or TRBV12-4 to TRBJ1-2; D ambiguous. This CDR3 is built from 15 residues. The germline V and J ends were trimmed by 3 bases and 0 bases, with 11 bases remaining between them. In nucleotides, the CDR3 is TGTGCCAGCAGTTTTGGCAGCTCGACTAACTATGGCTACACCTTC. It codes for CASSFGSSTNYGYTF.

The V call is TRBV10-3, the J call TRBJ1-4; TRBD1 aligns across 9 bases. Germline CDR1 is ENHRY and CDR2 is SYGVKD. Trimming at V came to 6 bases and at J to 4 bases, leaving 6 bases not matched to a gene. This CDR3 is built from 15 residues. In DNA form, the CDR3 reads TGTGCCATCAGCCCCGGGACAGGGAATAATGAAAAACTGTTTTTT. Amino acid sequence: CAISPGTGNNEKLFF.

The DNA for the CDR3 is TGTGCCAGCAGAAAACAGGGGAGCTCCTACAATGAGCAGTTCTTC. It is translated as CASRKQGSSYNEQFF. This chain uses TRBV7-2 with TRBJ2-1, with 7 bases identical to TRBD1. Looked up from germline, CDR1 is SGHTA and CDR2 is FQGNSA. The CDR3 contains 15 residues. The trim removed 6 bases at V and 0 bases at J, leaving 5 bases unmatched.

The chain recombines TRBV3-1 with TRBJ2-2; 10 bases agree with TRBD1. Germline V gives CDR1 LGHDT, CDR2 YNNKEL (reference sequence). The V gene end was trimmed by 5 bases and the J gene end by 3 bases; junction bases not matched to a gene: 6. CDR3 length: 16 amino acids. The CDR3 loop is CASSVTGTGDTGELFF. CDR3 coding DNA: TGTGCCAGCAGCGTTACCGGGACAGGGGACACCGGGGAGCTGTTTTTT.

This clonotype has just a few counts. The chain combines TRBV12-3 or TRBV12-4 with TRBJ1-2; no clear D. CDR3 size: 14 residues. Trimming shortened V by 6 bases and J by 4 bases, and 15 bases separated the two germline ends. The CDR3 is CASRGATRAYGYTF. The DNA for the CDR3 is TGTGCCAGCAGGGGAGCGACAAGAGCCTATGGCTACACCTTC.